This T cell receptor beta chain was identified during a study of blood T cell repertoires in COVID-19. Profiling relied on immunoSEQ multiplex PCR, and the TCRdb table lists in-frame clones only, not all of them. The sample gives fewer than 250,000 clones, around four fifths of which show up once; 8% to 11% is in the top ten. This clone was recorded a few times. Germline V CDR1 and CDR2: WSHSY, SAAADI. Trimming took off 6 bases at V and 6 bases at J, with 9 bases between the two ends. The CDR3 totals 13 residues. This sequence originates from a woman older than 75 with COVID-19, enrolled during active disease. The chain is built from TRBV10-2 and TRBJ1-6, with D possibly matching TRBD1 (5 bases). The specimen was peripheral blood. The CDR3 bases are TGCGCCAGCAGAGAGAGGGGTAATTCACCCCTCCACTTT. Protein: CASRERGNSPLHF.